Sequencing of this TCR beta chain was carried out in a study of blood T cell repertoires in COVID-19. Study as a whole: Acute-phase and convalescent COVID-19 samples originated in the United States, Italy and Spain.

The CDR3 runs to 16 residues. The ends lost 6 bases at V and 3 bases at J; junction bases unmatched: 6. The germline V gene has CDR1 LNHNV and CDR2 YYDKDF (reference sequence). Clones were read by immunoSEQ multiplex PCR, and TCRdb kept only the in-frame ones, dropping some. The profile shows roughly 150,000 clones, 79% of them singletons. The chain uses TRBV15 and TRBJ2-4; 12 nucleotides line up with TRBD2. Material: peripheral blood. The TCR originated in a man aged 50-60 years with active or convalescent COVID-19. This chain's CDR3 is CATRDGLAGIKNIQYF. In DNA, the CDR3 is TGTGCCACCAGGGACGGACTAGCGGGAATCAAAAACATTCAGTACTTC.